This TCR beta chain is from a study of control samples from healthy donors and cancer patients. The assay was immunoSEQ multiplex PCR, and TCRdb's table has in-frame clones only and misses some. The data show some 100,000 clones, about 88% seen once. Sample: blood. The receptor was isolated from a woman in her forties or fifties in good health.

The CDR3 nucleotides are TGTGCCAGCAGCTTAGGTGGTGGCAGTAATTCACCCCTCCACTTT. Translating it yields CASSLGGGSNSPLHF. This chain links TRBV7-9 with TRBJ1-6; the D is unclear. The V end was cut by 1 base, the J end by 6 bases, with 10 bases between. The CDR3 loop spans 15 amino acids. From germline, CDR1 is SEHNR and CDR2 FQNEAQ (reference sequence).